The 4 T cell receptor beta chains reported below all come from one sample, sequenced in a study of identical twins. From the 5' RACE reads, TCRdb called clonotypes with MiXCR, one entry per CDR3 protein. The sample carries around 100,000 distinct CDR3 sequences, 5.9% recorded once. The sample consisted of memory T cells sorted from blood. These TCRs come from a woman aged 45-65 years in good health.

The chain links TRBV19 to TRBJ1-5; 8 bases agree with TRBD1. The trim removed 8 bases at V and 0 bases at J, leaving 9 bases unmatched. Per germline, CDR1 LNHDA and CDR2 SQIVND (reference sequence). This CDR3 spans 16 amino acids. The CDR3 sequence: CASDDLTGDSNQPQHF. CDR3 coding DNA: TGTGCCAGTGACGACCTGACAGGGGATAGCAATCAGCCCCAGCATTTT.

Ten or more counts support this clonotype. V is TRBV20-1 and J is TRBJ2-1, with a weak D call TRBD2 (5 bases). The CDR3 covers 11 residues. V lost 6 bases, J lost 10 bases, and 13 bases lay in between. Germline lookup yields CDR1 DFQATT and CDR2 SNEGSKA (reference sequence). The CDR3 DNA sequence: TGCAGTGCCGAACGGGGTGAGGAGCAGTTCTTC. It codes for CSAERGEEQFF.

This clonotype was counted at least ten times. CDR3 DNA: TGTGCCAGCTCCATCCGGGTCTATAGGGACAGGGGGAATCACATTCAGTACTTC. It translates to CASSIRVYRDRGNHIQYF. The chain couples TRBV28 to TRBJ2-4; 11 bases are a match to TRBD1. This CDR3 has 18 amino acids. J gave up 8 bases and V 8 bases, and 20 bases lay outside the gene matches. Germline V gene sequence: CDR1 MDHEN, CDR2 SYDVKM.

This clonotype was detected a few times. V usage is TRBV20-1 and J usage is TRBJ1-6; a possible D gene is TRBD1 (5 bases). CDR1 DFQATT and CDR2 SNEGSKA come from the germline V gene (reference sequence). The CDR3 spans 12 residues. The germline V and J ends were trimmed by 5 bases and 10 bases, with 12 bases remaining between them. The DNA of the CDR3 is TGCAGTGCTTCGGGGCTTGGCTCACCCCTCCACTTT. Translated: CSASGLGSPLHF.